This T cell receptor (beta chain) stems from a study of blood T cells in healthy people across ages. Deletions cut 2 bases from V and 7 bases from J, with 15 bases between. The V gene's germline CDR1 is SNHLY and CDR2 FYNNEI. The CDR3 has 15 residues. With a J-beta primer mix and a sample-barcoded 5' primer, a second PCR ran about 6 to 11 cycles. TCRdb used MiXCR to reprocess the 5' RACE reads, holding one entry per CDR3 protein. The sample lists 750,000 to 850,000 distinct CDR3 sequences; 20% to 25% were seen once. This sample also belongs to another study, concerning T cells of mothers and their children.

This sequence joins TRBV2 and TRBJ2-1, with unresolved D. Sequencing input: blood. This TCR was recovered from a boy aged 10-17 years in good health. The CDR3 coding sequence is TGTGCCAGCAGTGAAAGGTTGTTAGCCTCAAATGAGCAGTTCTTC. Translated: CASSERLLASNEQFF. The full variable domain, with the rest looked up from reference TRBV2 and TRBJ2-1, is EPEVTQTPSHQVTQMGQEVILRCVPISNHLYFYWYRQILGQKVEFLVSFYNNEISEKSEIFDDQFSVERPDGSNFTLKIRSTKLEDSAMYFCASSERLLASNEQFFGPGTRLTVL.